This TCR beta chain is drawn from a study of cytomegalovirus exposure and HLA in healthy donors. Study observations and caveats: Association of a missense DCLRE1C variant with TCR beta V- and J-gene trimming was reported in a later analysis. The study flagged around 150 TCR beta chains as cytomegalovirus-associated. Later on, an analysis found that several of the most significant clusters appeared to be linked to common viral pathogens, which included parvovirus B19.

This CDR3 region has 15 residues. CDR1 SGDLS and CDR2 YYNGEE come from the germline V gene. Between the trimmed V and J ends, which lost 0 bases and 4 bases, there was a span of 10 bases. With 60 Vbeta and 13 Jbeta primers, the PCR was carried out. Profiling relied on immunoSEQ multiplex PCR, and the TCRdb table lists in-frame clones only, not all of them. The record lists about 190,000 clones, of which the ten most abundant hold about 1%. A word on this clone: Its cognate antigen is unknown.

This clonotype was sampled from a woman aged 25 to 45 in good health and CMV-seropositive. Material: PBMCs. The V call is TRBV9, the J call TRBJ2-2; the D gene is possibly TRBD2 (5 bases). CDR3 bases: TGTGCCAGCAGCGTAGCGGGGTGGAGCACCGGGGAGCTGTTTTTT. This codes for CASSVAGWSTGELFF.